One sample yielded the 16 T cell receptor beta chains listed below, sequenced in a study of blood T cell repertoires in COVID-19. Assay used: immunoSEQ multiplex PCR; TCRdb lists only in-frame clones, some missing. This sample has over 150,000 clones, with 85% to 90% found just once. The sample was peripheral blood. These receptors were collected from a man aged 45 to 65 who had recovered from COVID-19.

V gene TRBV3-1 (or the pseudogene TRBV3-2) combines with J gene TRBJ2-5, with TRBD2 identical over 11 bases. This CDR3 is 15 amino acids long. The J segment lost 2 bases and the V segment lost 4 bases, leaving 3 bases of the junction unmatched. CDR1 and CDR2 (germline): LGHDT, YNNKEL (reference sequence). CDR3 nucleotides: TGTGCCAGCAGCCGTGCTAGCGGGGGGCAAGAGACCCAGTACTTC. Amino acid sequence: CASSRASGGQETQYF.

The CDR3 loop is CASSELGGETQYF. The CDR3 nucleotides read TGTGCCAGCAGTGAACTGGGAGGAGAGACCCAGTACTTC. This chain joins TRBV2 and TRBJ2-5, with D perhaps matching TRBD2 (6 bases). Trimming removed 2 bases at V and 4 bases at J, with 8 bases between. CDR1 SNHLY and CDR2 FYNNEI come from the germline V gene. The CDR3 consists of 13 residues.

The CDR3 sequence: CASSFHGVGYTF. DNA for the CDR3: TGTGCCAGCAGTTTTCACGGAGTTGGCTACACCTTC. The genes are TRBV12-3 or TRBV12-4 and TRBJ1-2, with no clear D. Trimming took 3 bases from V and 7 from J, leaving 9 bases between them. The CDR3 loop spans 12 amino acids.

The chain is built from TRBV5-4 and TRBJ2-3, with 10 bases that match TRBD2. The length of the CDR3 is 16 residues. Germline CDR1 and CDR2: SGHNT and YYREEE (reference sequence). V dropped 4 bases and J dropped 1; count of bases not matched to a gene: 6. This chain's CDR3 is CASSPRSGGGTDTQYF. The CDR3 DNA reads TGTGCCAGCAGCCCTAGGAGCGGGGGGGGCACAGATACGCAGTATTTT. Combining the CDR3 with reference TRBV5-4 and TRBJ2-3 gives the whole variable domain ETGVTQSPTHLIKTRGQQVTLRCSSQSGHNTVSWYQQALGQGPQFIFQYYREEENGRGNFPPRFSGLQFPNYSSELNVNALELDDSALYLCASSPRSGGGTDTQYFGPGTRLTVL.

The genes are TRBV7-8 and TRBJ2-6, with 7 bases matching TRBD1. Unmatched junction bases numbered 12, after V lost 1 base and J lost 3 bases. The CDR3 covers 19 residues. Germline V CDR1 and CDR2: SGHVS, FQNEAQ. CDR3 in amino acids: CASSLDGGQGVSGANVLTF. Written as DNA, the CDR3 is TGTGCCAGCAGCTTAGATGGAGGTCAGGGGGTCAGTGGGGCCAACGTCCTGACTTTC.

This sequence joins TRBV6-1 and TRBJ2-3; D possibly corresponds to TRBD1 (6 bases). Trimming removed 3 bases at V and 5 bases at J, with 15 bases between. CDR3 length equals 15 residues. Germline V CDR1 and CDR2: MNHNS, SASEGT. The CDR3 spells CASSDQGKIGDTQYF. The CDR3 DNA reads as TGTGCCAGCAGTGACCAGGGGAAGATAGGAGATACGCAGTATTTT.

V usage is TRBV28 and J usage is TRBJ2-5; a possible D gene is TRBD1 (5 bases). Per the germline V gene, CDR1 is MDHEN and CDR2 is SYDVKM. This CDR3 has 14 residues. The ends were cut back, 0 bases at V and 4 bases at J, with 9 bases in the middle. CDR3 amino acids: CASSLWGQGETQYF. CDR3 coding DNA: TGTGCCAGCAGTTTATGGGGCCAGGGAGAGACCCAGTACTTC.

The rearrangement uses TRBV12-3 or TRBV12-4 and TRBJ1-1, with D unresolved. CDR3 length: 13 residues. V lost 7 bases, J lost 1 base, and 10 bases lay in between. CDR3: CASTFSPNTEAFF. CDR3 nucleotide sequence: TGTGCCAGCACCTTCTCCCCGAACACTGAAGCTTTCTTT.

The chain combines TRBV28 with TRBJ1-4, with D possibly being TRBD1 (6 bases). Trimming removed 3 bases at V and 7 bases at J, with 21 bases between. This CDR3 spans 17 amino acids. Germline CDR1 and CDR2: MDHEN and SYDVKM. The CDR3 coding sequence is TGTGCCAGCAGTTTGTCCATCTACAGGGTTAAGAGTGAAAAACTGTTTTTT. Its protein is CASSLSIYRVKSEKLFF.

This rearrangement joins TRBV28 to TRBJ2-7, with 7 bases identical to TRBD1. The V and J ends lost 6 bases and 2 bases, in that order; junction bases with no gene match: 10. Looked up from germline, CDR1 is MDHEN and CDR2 is SYDVKM. The CDR3 is 15 residues long. CDR3 coding DNA: TGTGCCAGCAGCTACGAACAGGGGATGCCCTACGAGCAGTACTTC. This encodes CASSYEQGMPYEQYF.

This chain joins TRBV5-1 and TRBJ2-3; 10 bases map to TRBD1. Germline CDR1 SGHRS, CDR2 YFSETQ. The trim removed 6 bases at V and 1 base at J, leaving 5 bases unmatched. The CDR3 is 15 amino acids. This CDR3 reads CASTDRGLGTDTQYF. In nucleotides, the CDR3 is TGCGCCAGCACTGACAGGGGGCTCGGCACAGATACGCAGTATTTT.

The chain is built from TRBV7-8 and TRBJ2-2, with D possibly TRBD1 on 5 matching bases. Trimming took off 4 bases at V and 3 bases at J, with 9 bases between the two ends. Germline V lookup: CDR1 SGHVS, CDR2 FQNEAQ. The CDR3 contains 14 residues. The CDR3 spells CASSSQGYTGELFF. The DNA for the CDR3 is TGTGCCAGCAGCTCGCAGGGTTACACCGGGGAGCTGTTTTTT.

This chain links TRBV6-5 with TRBJ2-3; perhaps TRBD2 as D (6 bases). Germline-derived CDR1 and CDR2 are MNHEY and SVGAGI. The CDR3 runs 15 residues. Between the trimmed V and J ends, which lost 0 bases and 2 bases, there was a span of 9 bases. The CDR3 sequence: CASSYSGLPTDTQYF. In nucleotides, the CDR3 is TGTGCCAGCAGTTACTCGGGACTTCCCACAGATACGCAGTATTTT.

This clone was counted only a few times. The chain employs TRBV6-5 and TRBJ1-2, with 9 bases matching TRBD1. CDR3 length equals 13 residues. V was clipped by 6 bases and J by 7 bases; unmatched bases: 6. Per germline, CDR1 MNHEY and CDR2 SVGAGI. CDR3 coding DNA: TGTGCCAGCAGGACCGGGACAGGGTTTGGCTACACCTTC. Translating it yields CASRTGTGFGYTF.

The chain uses TRBV28 and TRBJ1-2; 7 bases map to TRBD1. The junction had 8 bases not matched to a gene; V was cut back by 5 bases and J by 5 bases. CDR3 size: 14 residues. Germline V gives CDR1 MDHEN, CDR2 SYDVKM. The CDR3 here is CASSRPGQRYGYTF. Written as DNA, the CDR3 is TGTGCCAGCAGTAGACCGGGACAGCGTTATGGCTACACCTTC.

The gene calls are TRBV27 and TRBJ1-1, with 10 nucleotides matching TRBD1. This CDR3 has 15 amino acids. CDR1 is MNHEY and CDR2 is SMNVEV in the germline V gene (reference sequence). The V and J ends lost 5 bases and 2 bases, in that order; junction bases with no gene match: 5. The CDR3 nucleotides are TGTGCCAGCAGTCCTTTGACAGGGGGCAACACTGAAGCTTTCTTT. Its protein product is CASSPLTGGNTEAFF.